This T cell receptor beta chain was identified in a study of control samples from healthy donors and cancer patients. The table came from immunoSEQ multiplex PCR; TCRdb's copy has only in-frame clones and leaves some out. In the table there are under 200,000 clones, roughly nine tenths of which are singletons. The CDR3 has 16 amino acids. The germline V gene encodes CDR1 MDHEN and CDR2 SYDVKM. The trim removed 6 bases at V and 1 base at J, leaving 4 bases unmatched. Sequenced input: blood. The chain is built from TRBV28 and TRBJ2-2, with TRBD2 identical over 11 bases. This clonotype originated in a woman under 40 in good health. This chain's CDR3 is CASSRGTSGNTGELFF. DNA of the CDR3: TGTGCCAGCAGCAGAGGGACTAGCGGGAACACCGGGGAGCTGTTTTTT.